A selection of T cell receptor beta chains follows, all from one sample in a study of cytomegalovirus exposure and HLA in healthy donors. The protocol was immunoSEQ multiplex PCR, while the TCRdb copy is restricted to in-frame clones and leaves out a portion. The repertoire holds roughly 70,000 clones, 74% seen once, with about an eighth in the top ten. The sample comprised PBMCs. All receptors derive from a human donor in good health. Each CDR3 is given with its conserved first and last residue. Each record gives: clone size, V gene, D gene, J gene, CDR3 DNA, CDR3 protein. The D gene is left open where the match is weak. Size values are once, few and many counts, or a class for expanded clones, and some rows have none.

-	TRBV11-3	-	TRBJ1-1	TGTGCCAGCAGCTTTGCTAGGGGCACTGAAGCTTTCTTT	CASSFARGTEAFF
-	TRBV7-2	TRBD1	TRBJ1-5	TGTGCCAGCAGCTTCGGGACAGGATCTCAGCCCCAGCATTTT	CASSFGTGSQPQHF
-	TRBV27	TRBD1	TRBJ1-2	TGTGCCAGCGGCAGGGGGGAGCGAACTGGCTACACCTTC	CASGRGERTGYTF
-	TRBV25-1	-	TRBJ2-7	TGTGCCAGCAGTCGGCAGGGGGGAGCCTACGAGCAGTACTTC	CASSRQGGAYEQYF
-	TRBV7-9	-	TRBJ2-7	TGTGCCAGCAGCTCCCGGACAGCGCCCTACGAGCAGTACTTC	CASSSRTAPYEQYF
-	TRBV2	-	TRBJ2-1	TGTGCCAGCAGTGGGCGGAACCGCTACAATGAGCAGTTCTTC	CASSGRNRYNEQFF
-	TRBV6-5	TRBD1	TRBJ1-1	TGTGCCAGCTTCCGATTCGGGACAGGGGAAGCTTTCTTT	CASFRFGTGEAFF
-	TRBV5-5	-	TRBJ1-5	TGTGCCAGCAGTCCGACGGAGTATAGCAATCAGCCCCAGCATTTT	CASSPTEYSNQPQHF
few	TRBV6-1	TRBD1	TRBJ2-7	TGTGCCAGCAGTCCGGGACAGGTAGCCTACGAGCAGTACTTC	CASSPGQVAYEQYF
-	TRBV5-1	TRBD1	TRBJ1-4	TGCGCCAGCAGCTTAAGTCCAGGGGGTGGTGAAAAACTGTTTTTT	CASSLSPGGGEKLFF
-	TRBV25-1	-	TRBJ2-5	TGTGCCAGCAGTGATTACGCAGGGAGGTTCGAGACCCAGTACTTC	CASSDYAGRFETQYF
-	TRBV10-3	TRBD2	TRBJ2-7	TGTGCCACCGGACTAGCGGGCCTCTACGAGCAGTACTTC	CATGLAGLYEQYF
few	TRBV9	-	TRBJ2-1	TGTGCCAGCAGCGTAGCGGACTCCCGCTCCTACAATGAGCAGTTCTTC	CASSVADSRSYNEQFF
-	TRBV5-1	-	TRBJ1-2	TGCGCCAGCAGCCTCTCCGGGGGTAACTATGGCTACACCTTC	CASSLSGGNYGYTF
-	TRBV6-5	TRBD1	TRBJ1-1	TGTGCCAGCAGTTACTGGACAGGGGTCACTGAAGCTTTCTTT	CASSYWTGVTEAFF
-	TRBV9	TRBD2	TRBJ2-1	TGTGCCAGCAGCCCCCAGACTAGCCTCTCCTACAATGAGCAGTTCTTC	CASSPQTSLSYNEQFF
-	TRBV9	-	TRBJ1-6	TGTGCCAGCAGCGTGGGCGGGGACGCACCCCTCCACTTT	CASSVGGDAPLHF
once	TRBV6-5	-	TRBJ1-1	TGTGCCAGCAGCCGCCAGACAGGGAACACTGAAGCTTTCTTT	CASSRQTGNTEAFF
-	TRBV10-1	TRBD2	TRBJ2-1	TGCGCCAGCAGTGAGGGGTTGCTAGCGGGAGGGGATGAGCAGTTCTTC	CASSEGLLAGGDEQFF
-	TRBV19	TRBD1	TRBJ2-5	TGTGCCAGTAGTATTCAGCCAGGGGGAGAGACCCAGTACTTC	CASSIQPGGETQYF
-	TRBV4-2	TRBD1	TRBJ1-5	TGTGCCAGCAGCCAGACCGGGACAGGGGGCGGGAATCAGCCCCAGCATTTT	CASSQTGTGGGNQPQHF
-	TRBV7-9	TRBD2	TRBJ2-7	TGTGCCAGCATGCCGCGGGAGGGAAGCGAGCAGTACTTC	CASMPREGSEQYF
-	TRBV19	TRBD1	TRBJ2-5	TGTGCCAGTAGTCCGGGACAGGGGGCATGGGAGACCCAGTACTTC	CASSPGQGAWETQYF
-	TRBV5-6	TRBD1	TRBJ2-7	TGTGCCAGCAGCGTGGGGACAGGGGGTTGGTACGAGCAGTACTTC	CASSVGTGGWYEQYF
-	TRBV29-1	TRBD2	TRBJ2-1	TGCAGCGTAGACCTACTAGCGGGGGGGAATGAGCAGTTCTTC	CSVDLLAGGNEQFF
-	TRBV27	TRBD1	TRBJ2-3	TGTGCCAGCAGTCCGGGACAGGGGAACACAGATACGCAGTATTTT	CASSPGQGNTDTQYF
-	TRBV15	TRBD1	TRBJ1-2	TGTGCCACCAGCTCCTACAGGGGAGAGAATGGCTACACCTTC	CATSSYRGENGYTF
-	TRBV4-1	-	TRBJ2-7	TGCGCCAGCAGCCCCGCATTAGGCCAGGGGTCCTACGAGCAGTACTTC	CASSPALGQGSYEQYF
few	TRBV9	-	TRBJ1-1	TGTGCCAGCAGCGTACAGGGTCACATGAACACTGAAGCTTTCTTT	CASSVQGHMNTEAFF
once	TRBV6-1	-	TRBJ2-1	TGTGCCAGCAGTGGGATTCAGGTGAATGAGCAGTTCTTC	CASSGIQVNEQFF
-	TRBV5-6	-	TRBJ1-1	TGTGCCAGCAGCTTTAATTGGGCTATGGAGAACACTGAAGCTTTCTTT	CASSFNWAMENTEAFF
few	TRBV19	-	TRBJ2-7	TGTGCCAGTAGCTCCGGACAGACCAGCTCCTACGAGCAGTACTTC	CASSSGQTSSYEQYF
-	TRBV30	TRBD1	TRBJ1-5	TGTGCCTGGAGGCCGTCGGACAGGCCTAATCAGCCCCAGCATTTT	CAWRPSDRPNQPQHF
-	TRBV7-9	-	TRBJ2-1	TGTGCCAGCAGATCGAGGCGAGGGCCCGAGCAGTTCTTC	CASRSRRGPEQFF
-	TRBV20-1	-	TRBJ1-1	TGCAGTGCTAACGGTATAGTCGATGCTTTCTTT	CSANGIVDAFF
once	TRBV6-5	-	TRBJ1-1	TGTGCCAGCAGTTGGGGGGGGCCGGGTGAAGCTTTCTTT	CASSWGGPGEAFF
-	TRBV18	-	TRBJ2-1	TGTGCCAGCTCACCCGAAGAAGCGGTTTACTACAATGAGCAGTTCTTC	CASSPEEAVYYNEQFF